This TCR beta chain was observed in a study of post-analysis software for immune sequencing data. The library was made from cDNA and included unique molecular identifiers. In TCRdb, the PCR reads were re-called with MiXCR into one record per CDR3 protein. The profile shows roughly 650,000 distinct CDR3 sequences, more than 50% of them singletons. Study-level results: In patients, TRBV5-6, TRBV5-1 and TRBV20-1 belonged to five or six TRBV segments found more frequently than in controls.

As regards this clonotype: Its specificity is unknown.

Germline V gene sequence: CDR1 SGHRS, CDR2 YFSETQ. The CDR3 sequence is 14 residues long. The J segment lost 5 bases and the V segment lost 4 bases, leaving 7 bases of the junction unmatched. The clonotype comes from a girl aged 2-15 years with multiple sclerosis. The V call is TRBV5-1, the J call TRBJ2-5, with 8 bases that match TRBD2. The material sequenced was blood. The CDR3 DNA reads as TGCGCCAGCAGCGGAGCGGGAGCCGCTGAGACCCAGTACTTC. Its protein product is CASSGAGAAETQYF.